This T cell receptor (beta chain) was sequenced during a study of T cell responses to AZD1222 COVID-19 vaccine. Study in general: Second-dose intervals near 4 or 12 weeks were combined. Whole-study results and caveats: Only after the peak T cell response were repertoires sampled.

Trimming took 0 bases from V and 4 from J; bases not matched to a gene: 0. Per the germline V gene, CDR1 is SGHKS and CDR2 is YYEKEE (reference sequence). The CDR3 totals 15 residues. In the case of this clone: The target antigen is unknown.

Libraries were prepared by immunoSEQ multiplex PCR; TCRdb keeps only in-frame clonotypes and omits some of them. The data contain 95,000 to 110,000 clones, 80% to 90% of them singletons. The V call is TRBV5-5, the J call TRBJ2-1; 11 nucleotides match TRBD2. The source is an adult in good health. Specimen: peripheral blood, collected on day 0 of AZD1222 vaccination. Written as DNA, the CDR3 is TGTGCCAGCAGCTTGGCTAGCGGGGGGTACAATGAGCAGTTCTTC. Residues: CASSLASGGYNEQFF.